This TCR beta chain is from a study of OX40 agonist ivuxolimab in advanced cancers. Per the germline V gene, CDR1 is SGHRS and CDR2 is YFSETQ. V trimming: 2 bases; J trimming: 3 bases; junction bases outside the gene matches: 3. CDR3 size: 14 residues. This clone was detected only once. Its cognate antigen is unknown. Findings and limits, study-wide: Fewer expanded clones were found on average in CD4+ than in CD8+ T cells. At doses 0.1 to 3.0 mg/kg, CD4+ and CD8+ clones expanded.

With baseline, cycle 4 day 1, and cycle 7 day 1 as timepoints, blood was sampled. Sequencing used immunoSEQ multiplex PCR; TCRdb keeps in-frame clones, though not all of them. The data hold 30,000 to 40,000 clones, with more than 70% observed a single time. Material: CD4+ or CD8+ T cells sorted from blood, obtained in a trial of the OX40 agonist ivuxolimab. This TCR was sampled from an adult with an advanced solid tumor such as melanoma, head and neck, liver or kidney cancer. The chain has TRBV5-1 and TRBJ2-7; 9 bases agree with TRBD2. The CDR3 DNA reads TGCGCCAGCAGCTTAGCGGGAGGAAACTACGAGCAGTACTTC. Translating it yields CASSLAGGNYEQYF.